Listed here are 30 T cell receptor beta chains from one sample, sequenced in a study of blood T cell repertoires in COVID-19. The method was immunoSEQ multiplex PCR; TCRdb's version includes in-frame clones alone and lacks a portion of them. The sample yields around 270,000 clones, 70% to 90% seen once. Input material: peripheral blood. The receptors come from a human donor with COVID-19, enrolled during active disease. The donor label of this sample is uncertain.

The V call is TRBV27, the J call TRBJ2-7; maybe TRBD2 (6 bases). V was cut by 5 bases and J by 3 bases, with 17 bases left in between. Germline V gene sequence: CDR1 MNHEY, CDR2 SMNVEV (reference sequence). CDR3 length equals 15 residues. This CDR3 reads CASSARGSFDYEQYF. CDR3 nucleotide sequence: TGTGCCAGCAGTGCCCGGGGGAGTTTCGACTACGAGCAGTACTTC.

This clone appeared a few times. The CDR3 is CASNSPGGSYNEQFF. CDR3 DNA: TGTGCCAGCAACAGTCCGGGAGGGTCCTACAATGAGCAGTTCTTC. V gene TRBV9 combines with J gene TRBJ2-1; 8 positions agree with TRBD2. The CDR3 totals 15 residues. Germline CDR1 SGDLS, CDR2 YYNGEE. Trimming removed 6 bases from V and 1 base from J; junction bases left unmatched: 6.

The chain uses TRBV19 and TRBJ2-1; TRBD2 matches at 14 bases. CDR1 and CDR2 from the germline V gene are LNHDA and SQIVND (reference sequence). CDR3 length: 16 amino acids. Trimming cost V 6 bases and J 2 bases; bases outside gene matches: 3. The CDR3 protein is CASSEGLAGAYNEQFF. The CDR3 DNA follows: TGTGCCAGTAGCGAGGGACTAGCGGGAGCCTACAATGAGCAGTTCTTC. Drawing the rest from reference TRBV19 and TRBJ2-1, the complete variable domain is DGGITQSPKYLFRKEGQNVTLSCEQNLNHDAMYWYRQDPGQGLRLIYYSQIVNDFQKGDIAEGYSVSREKKESFPLTVTSAQKNPTAFYLCASSEGLAGAYNEQFFGPGTRLTVL.

V and J are TRBV6-5 and TRBJ2-1; no reliable D call. Trimming took 6 bases from V and 1 from J, leaving 13 bases between them. The germline V gene has CDR1 MNHEY and CDR2 SVGAGI. This CDR3 is built from 15 residues. For the CDR3, the DNA is TGTGCCAGCAGGCCCGGCGGCAGATCCTACAATGAGCAGTTCTTC. Amino acid sequence: CASRPGGRSYNEQFF.

V gene TRBV19 combines with J gene TRBJ1-2, with 10 bases matching TRBD1. The germline V gene encodes CDR1 LNHDA and CDR2 SQIVND (reference sequence). The CDR3 has 15 residues. V lost 8 bases to trimming and J lost 1 base; unmatched junction nucleotides: 7. For the CDR3, the DNA is TGTGCCAGTGGGGGTGGACAGGGGGTTAACTATGGCTACACCTTC. Translated, it gives CASGGGQGVNYGYTF.

The genes are TRBV2 and TRBJ1-4; 7 bases match TRBD1. V dropped 6 bases and J dropped 4; count of bases not matched to a gene: 11. CDR1 and CDR2 (germline): SNHLY, FYNNEI. The CDR3 loop spans 16 amino acids. The CDR3 DNA follows: TGTGCCAGCAGAGTGACAGGGAGAGCAGATAATGAAAAACTGTTTTTT. Protein: CASRVTGRADNEKLFF. Filled out from reference TRBV2 and TRBJ1-4, the complete variable domain reads EPEVTQTPSHQVTQMGQEVILRCVPISNHLYFYWYRQILGQKVEFLVSFYNNEISEKSEIFDDQFSVERPDGSNFTLKIRSTKLEDSAMYFCASRVTGRADNEKLFFGSGTQLSVL.

This chain joins TRBV7-9 and TRBJ1-4; D is perhaps TRBD1 (5 bases). V shed 4 bases and J shed 6 bases, with 12 bases lying between them. The CDR3 has 14 amino acids. CDR1 is SEHNR, CDR2 FQNEAQ, per germline (reference sequence). The CDR3 spells CASSSPRDYEKLFF. CDR3 nucleotide sequence: TGTGCCAGCAGCTCTCCTCGGGACTATGAAAAACTGTTTTTT.

This chain joins TRBV5-1 and TRBJ1-5, with a possible D match to TRBD1 (6 bases). The germline CDR1 and CDR2 sequences are SGHRS and YFSETQ. V lost 0 bases and J lost 6, with 16 bases in between. This CDR3 has 16 residues. In DNA, the CDR3 is TGCGCCAGCAGCTTGGTAGGGAACAGGGAGGGTCAGCCCCAGCATTTT. Translated: CASSLVGNREGQPQHF.

The CDR3 region is CASSYSIGLEAGELFF. The CDR3 DNA sequence: TGTGCCAGCAGTTACTCGATAGGACTAGAGGCCGGGGAGCTGTTTTTT. The chain uses TRBV6-2 or TRBV6-3 and TRBJ2-2; 7 bases are shared with TRBD2. Trimming removed 0 bases from V and 6 bases from J; junction bases left unmatched: 7. Germline assignment: CDR1 MNHEY and CDR2 SVGEGT. The CDR3 has 16 residues.

The chain couples TRBV28 to TRBJ2-7; 8 nucleotides align to TRBD1. The CDR3 spans 14 residues. Germline assignment: CDR1 MDHEN and CDR2 SYDVKM. Trimming removed 1 base from V and 5 bases from J; junction bases left unmatched: 4. The CDR3 DNA reads as TGTGCCAGCAGTTTATTAGGGACAGGCGACGAGCAGTACTTC. Protein product: CASSLLGTGDEQYF.

The rearrangement uses TRBV7-2 and TRBJ1-2, with TRBD1 identical over 7 bases. CDR3 length: 14 residues. From germline, CDR1 is SGHTA and CDR2 FQGNSA. J was trimmed by 8 bases and V by 7 bases; bases with no gene match: 13. The CDR3 region is CASTSVEGAYGYTF. DNA for the CDR3: TGTGCCAGCACCTCCGTGGAGGGGGCTTACGGCTACACCTTC. Full variable domain (rest looked up from reference TRBV7-2 and TRBJ1-2): GAGVSQSPSNKVTEKGKDVELRCDPISGHTALYWYRQSLGQGLEFLIYFQGNSAPDKSGLPSDRFSAERTGGSVSTLTIQRTQQEDSAVYLCASTSVEGAYGYTFGSGTRLTVV.

The chain links TRBV2 to TRBJ2-3; possible D gene TRBD1, 5 bases. The V end was cut by 9 bases, the J end by 6 bases, with 19 bases between. CDR1 and CDR2 (germline): SNHLY, FYNNEI. The CDR3 spans 14 residues. CDR3 region: CASRQITPIDTQYF. DNA for the CDR3: TGTGCCAGTCGACAGATCACGCCGATTGATACGCAGTATTTT.

The genes are TRBV6-5 and TRBJ1-1; 7 bases are a match to TRBD1. Germline lookup yields CDR1 MNHEY and CDR2 SVGAGI. CDR3 length: 16 amino acids. V shed 2 bases, J shed 1 base, and the junction held 7 bases outside the gene matches. The CDR3 here is CASSYGQGVGNTEAFF. CDR3 nucleotides: TGTGCCAGCAGTTACGGGCAGGGGGTGGGGAACACTGAAGCTTTCTTT.

This rearrangement joins TRBV4-1 to TRBJ2-7; 10 bases map to TRBD2. This CDR3 has 17 residues. Germline V gives CDR1 MGHRA, CDR2 YSYEKL. J was trimmed by 5 bases and V by 3 bases; bases with no gene match: 13. The CDR3 region is CASSQATTGTSVHEQYF. CDR3 coding DNA: TGCGCCAGCAGCCAGGCAACTACCGGGACTAGCGTACACGAGCAGTACTTC.

This rearrangement joins TRBV2 to TRBJ1-2; a possible D gene is TRBD1 (6 bases). The CDR3 totals 13 residues. Per the germline V gene, CDR1 is SNHLY and CDR2 is FYNNEI. The V and J ends lost 5 bases and 7 bases respectively, with 14 bases between them. The CDR3 nucleotides are TGTGCCAGCAGTCCACAGGGATCCGCTGGCTACACCTTC. Protein: CASSPQGSAGYTF.

The rearrangement links TRBV5-1 to TRBJ1-5; 12 nucleotides match TRBD1. The CDR3 sequence is 16 residues long. V gave up 4 bases and J gave up 6 bases; unmatched junction bases: 8. CDR1 and CDR2 from the germline V gene are SGHRS and YFSETQ. Written as DNA, the CDR3 is TGCGCCAGCAGCCAAGGAGGGACAGGGGGCAGTCAGCCCCAGCATTTT. Encoded protein: CASSQGGTGGSQPQHF.

This clone was counted once. The V call is TRBV5-1, the J call TRBJ2-7, with 7 nucleotides matching TRBD1. The J segment lost 5 bases and the V segment lost 2 bases, leaving 7 bases of the junction unmatched. This CDR3 region has 14 residues. CDR1 is SGHRS and CDR2 is YFSETQ in the germline V gene. The CDR3 reads CASSLSGTEHEQYF. CDR3 sequence (DNA): TGCGCCAGCAGCTTATCCGGGACAGAGCACGAGCAGTACTTC.

V gene TRBV21-1 combines with J gene TRBJ2-3; the table's D gene call, TRBD2, was not cross checked with the DNA. TRBV21-1 is annotated as a pseudogene. The CDR3 consists of 17 residues. This CDR3 is CASSKSGEGVGTDTQYF. In DNA form, the CDR3 reads TGTGCCAGCAGCAAAAGCGGGGAGGGAGTTGGCACAGATACGCAGTATTTT.

The genes are TRBV5-1 and TRBJ2-5, with 10 nucleotides matching TRBD2. The CDR3 has 15 residues. Germline CDR1 reads SGHRS; CDR2 reads YFSETQ. J lost 7 bases, V lost 0 bases, and 6 bases had no gene match. CDR3 in amino acids: CASSLDLAGDGTQYF. DNA of the CDR3: TGCGCCAGCAGCTTGGACCTAGCGGGAGACGGGACCCAGTACTTC.

This chain uses TRBV6-5 with TRBJ2-4, with TRBD1 as a possible D gene (5 bases). Germline CDR1 reads MNHEY; CDR2 reads SVGAGI. CDR3 length equals 15 residues. Trimming stripped 6 bases from V and 0 bases from J, with 12 bases between. The CDR3 sequence: CASRVDTLAKNIQYF. Here the CDR3 DNA reads TGTGCCAGCAGGGTGGACACTTTAGCCAAAAACATTCAGTACTTC.

This clone came up once. The V and J genes are TRBV7-9 and TRBJ2-1; D may be TRBD1 (6 bases). The CDR3 covers 15 residues. V was trimmed by 11 bases and J by 2 bases, leaving 19 bases between them. Germline V gene data show CDR1 as SEHNR and CDR2 as FQNEAQ (reference sequence). The CDR3 nucleotides read TGTGCCGAAGGGGGACCTTCCCCCCCCTACAATGAGCAGTTCTTC. Protein: CAEGGPSPPYNEQFF.

This clone was counted only a few times. This chain connects TRBV5-4 to TRBJ1-1, with a possible D match to TRBD1 (5 bases). V lost 4 bases and J 2 bases, leaving 15 bases between the germline ends. Germline V CDR1 and CDR2: SGHNT, YYREEE (reference sequence). This CDR3 contains 15 residues. This CDR3 is CASSRLGETNTEAFF. The CDR3 DNA sequence: TGTGCCAGCAGCCGCCTAGGGGAAACAAACACTGAAGCTTTCTTT.

The J gene is TRBJ2-7, the V gene TRBV2, with TRBD2 matching over 12 bases. Germline loops: CDR1 SNHLY, CDR2 FYNNEI. After removal of 4 bases from V and 2 bases from J, the junction contained 3 bases not matched to a gene. This CDR3 has 15 residues. CDR3 sequence (DNA): TGTGCCAGCAGTGCCCTAGCGGGAGGGCCCTACGAGCAGTACTTC. Residues: CASSALAGGPYEQYF.

As to this clone: At one of its ends the junction is not consistent with the germline gene, which may arise from a read error. This chain links TRBV7-7 with TRBJ2-3; D remains ambiguous. Germline V gives CDR1 SSHAT, CDR2 FNYEAQ (reference sequence). The CDR3 length is 15 residues. The CDR3 DNA reads as TGTGCTAGCAGCTCCCCGGTGGTGGGCACAGATACGCAGTATTTT. Its translation: CASSSPVVGTDTQYF.

V is TRBV30 and J is TRBJ2-7; D might be TRBD1 (5 bases). V lost 2 bases, J lost 0 bases, and 8 bases lay in between. The CDR3 runs 13 residues. Germline-derived CDR1 and CDR2 are GTSNPN and SVGIG (reference sequence). CDR3 sequence: CAWSQDTSYEQYF. The CDR3 coding sequence is TGTGCCTGGAGTCAGGACACCTCCTACGAGCAGTACTTC.

The J gene is TRBJ1-1, the V gene TRBV27, with 8 nucleotides matching TRBD1. J gave up 3 bases and V 7 bases, and 7 bases lay outside the gene matches. The CDR3 is 14 amino acids. CDR1 MNHEY and CDR2 SMNVEV come from the germline V gene (reference sequence). CDR3 nucleotides: TGTGCCAGCACCCTGACAGGGGTCGACACTGAAGCTTTCTTT. Amino acid sequence: CASTLTGVDTEAFF.

The chain combines TRBV2 with TRBJ1-1; D might be TRBD1 (5 bases). Germline V gives CDR1 SNHLY, CDR2 FYNNEI. This CDR3 has 13 amino acids. Deletions cut 11 bases from V and 3 bases from J, with 16 bases between. DNA of the CDR3: TGTGCCTCCTGCGGCAGGGAGGACACTGAAGCTTTCTTT. The encoded protein is CASCGREDTEAFF.

The chain combines TRBV27 with TRBJ2-7; D may be TRBD2 (5 bases). V lost 0 bases and J 2 bases, leaving 8 bases between the germline ends. CDR1 MNHEY and CDR2 SMNVEV come from the germline V gene (reference sequence). This CDR3 spans 14 amino acids. CDR3: CASSLSVGAYEQYF. The CDR3 nucleotides are TGTGCCAGCAGTTTATCTGTGGGAGCCTACGAGCAGTACTTC.

The V gene is TRBV11-2, the J gene TRBJ1-4, with D hard to call. This CDR3 contains 16 residues. Trimming took off 5 bases at V and 0 bases at J, with 13 bases between the two ends. Germline CDR1 and CDR2: SGHAT and FQNNGV. CDR3 coding DNA: TGTGCCAGCAGCGCCCGCGGCAGTCCAACTAATGAAAAACTGTTTTTT. Translating gives CASSARGSPTNEKLFF.

The rearrangement joins TRBV5-1 to TRBJ1-2; 7 nucleotides align to TRBD1. The germline V gene encodes CDR1 SGHRS and CDR2 YFSETQ. The CDR3 runs 13 residues. The V gene end was trimmed by 0 bases and the J gene end by 8 bases; junction bases not matched to a gene: 4. DNA of the CDR3: TGCGCCAGCAGCTTGGAAGGGGGCGGAGGCTACACCTTC. Protein sequence: CASSLEGGGGYTF.